Listed below are T cell receptor beta chains from one sample, sequenced in a study of PD-1 blockade in mismatch repair-deficient tumors. Produced via immunoSEQ multiplex PCR; TCRdb's table is partial and in-frame only. The sample includes about 68,000 clones, about 78% of them seen just once. Source: peripheral blood, taken 2 weeks after starting pembrolizumab. These receptors were obtained from an adult with mismatch repair-deficient cancer. Each CDR3 is given with its conserved first and last residue. D genes are given only for firm matches. Not all rows give a size; the values are once, few, many and, for expanded clones, a class.

d_call: -; v_call: TRBV5-4; j_call: TRBJ1-2; clone_size: -; cdr3_aa: CASRIKGLDYGYTF; cdr3_nt: TGTGCCAGCAGGATCAAGGGGCTGGACTATGGCTACACCTTC
d_call: -; v_call: TRBV30; j_call: TRBJ2-1; clone_size: -; cdr3_aa: CAWTETAEQFF; cdr3_nt: TGTGCCTGGACCGAGACAGCTGAGCAGTTCTTC
d_call: -; v_call: TRBV19; j_call: TRBJ1-1; clone_size: -; cdr3_aa: CASSTPGTMTEAFF; cdr3_nt: TGTGCCAGTAGTACCCCCGGGACGATGACTGAAGCTTTCTTT
d_call: TRBD2; v_call: TRBV7-2; j_call: TRBJ2-5; clone_size: -; cdr3_aa: CASSLGASGRARETQYF; cdr3_nt: TGTGCCAGCAGCTTAGGTGCTAGCGGGAGGGCCAGAGAGACCCAGTACTTC
d_call: -; v_call: TRBV5-1; j_call: TRBJ2-5; clone_size: -; cdr3_aa: CASSLTGGETQYF; cdr3_nt: TGCGCCAGCAGCTTGACAGGAGGAGAGACCCAGTACTTC
d_call: -; v_call: TRBV2; j_call: TRBJ1-1; clone_size: -; cdr3_aa: CASSESREGAFF; cdr3_nt: TGTGCCAGCAGTGAATCCAGGGAGGGGGCTTTCTTT
d_call: TRBD2; v_call: TRBV7-2; j_call: TRBJ2-7; clone_size: -; cdr3_aa: CASSLGGDEQYF; cdr3_nt: TGTGCCAGCAGTTTGGGGGGGGACGAGCAGTACTTC
d_call: TRBD2; v_call: TRBV27; j_call: TRBJ2-1; clone_size: -; cdr3_aa: CASSRAGGPGDNEQFF; cdr3_nt: TGTGCCAGCAGCAGAGCGGGAGGGCCAGGGGACAATGAGCAGTTCTTC
d_call: -; v_call: TRBV5-5; j_call: TRBJ2-2; clone_size: -; cdr3_aa: CASSTPRGTNTGELFF; cdr3_nt: TGTGCCAGCAGCACACCCAGGGGCACCAACACCGGGGAGCTGTTTTTT
d_call: -; v_call: TRBV7-2; j_call: TRBJ2-5; clone_size: -; cdr3_aa: CASSLALPTGTQYF; cdr3_nt: TGTGCCAGCAGCTTAGCGCTCCCGACGGGGACCCAGTACTTC
d_call: TRBD1; v_call: TRBV5-4; j_call: TRBJ2-7; clone_size: once; cdr3_aa: CASSQGTVTYEQYF; cdr3_nt: TGTGCCAGCAGCCAAGGGACAGTCACCTACGAGCAGTACTTC
d_call: -; v_call: TRBV27; j_call: TRBJ2-7; clone_size: once; cdr3_aa: CASSLGPGYYEQYF; cdr3_nt: TGTGCCAGCAGTTTAGGTCCCGGGTACTACGAGCAGTACTTC
d_call: -; v_call: TRBV4-3; j_call: TRBJ2-1; clone_size: -; cdr3_aa: CASSQDQRGNEQFF; cdr3_nt: TGCGCCAGCAGCCAAGATCAAAGAGGCAATGAGCAGTTCTTC
d_call: -; v_call: TRBV27; j_call: TRBJ1-2; clone_size: -; cdr3_aa: CASSYLTGGHYGYTF; cdr3_nt: TGTGCCAGCAGTTACCTAACGGGGGGGCATTATGGCTACACCTTC
d_call: -; v_call: TRBV2; j_call: TRBJ2-1; clone_size: few; cdr3_aa: CASSERAFRNHEQFF; cdr3_nt: TGTGCCAGCAGTGAAAGGGCCTTTCGGAACCATGAGCAGTTCTTC
d_call: -; v_call: TRBV29-1; j_call: TRBJ1-5; clone_size: -; cdr3_aa: CSVGLINQPQHF; cdr3_nt: TGCAGCGTGGGACTGATAAATCAGCCCCAGCATTTT
d_call: -; v_call: TRBV2; j_call: TRBJ2-3; clone_size: -; cdr3_aa: CASSGINREDTQYF; cdr3_nt: TGTGCCAGCAGTGGAATTAACAGGGAAGATACGCAGTATTTT
d_call: -; v_call: TRBV25-1; j_call: TRBJ1-1; clone_size: -; cdr3_aa: CASSYYTEAFF; cdr3_nt: TGTGCCAGCAGTTACTACACTGAAGCTTTCTTT
d_call: -; v_call: TRBV12-5; j_call: TRBJ2-1; clone_size: -; cdr3_aa: CASGLVLIQVSNEQFF; cdr3_nt: TGTGCTAGTGGTTTGGTGTTGATACAGGTCAGCAATGAGCAGTTCTTC
d_call: TRBD1; v_call: TRBV28; j_call: TRBJ2-2; clone_size: -; cdr3_aa: CASSTPGQGMFF; cdr3_nt: TGTGCCAGCAGCACACCAGGACAGGGGATGTTTTTT
d_call: -; v_call: TRBV6-6; j_call: TRBJ2-2; clone_size: -; cdr3_aa: CASSLNTGELFF; cdr3_nt: TGTGCCAGCAGCCTCAACACCGGGGAGCTGTTTTTT
d_call: -; v_call: TRBV28; j_call: TRBJ1-5; clone_size: -; cdr3_aa: CASLPRRAYSNQPQHF; cdr3_nt: TGTGCCTCCCTTCCCCGCAGGGCCTATAGCAATCAGCCCCAGCATTTT
d_call: -; v_call: TRBV6-1; j_call: TRBJ1-5; clone_size: few; cdr3_aa: CASSAGGSYSNQPQHF; cdr3_nt: TGTGCCAGCAGTGCCGGCGGGTCTTATAGCAATCAGCCCCAGCATTTT
d_call: -; v_call: TRBV19; j_call: TRBJ1-5; clone_size: -; cdr3_aa: CASNLAGDGVGPQHF; cdr3_nt: TGTGCCAGTAACCTTGCTGGGGACGGGGTAGGGCCCCAGCATTTT
d_call: TRBD2; v_call: TRBV2; j_call: TRBJ2-1; clone_size: -; cdr3_aa: CASSEYAAASGYNEQFF; cdr3_nt: TGTGCCAGCAGTGAATATGCCGCGGCTAGCGGATACAATGAGCAGTTCTTC
d_call: -; v_call: TRBV19; j_call: TRBJ1-5; clone_size: once; cdr3_aa: CASSSQGNQPQHF; cdr3_nt: TGTGCCAGTAGTAGCCAGGGTAATCAGCCCCAGCATTTT
d_call: -; v_call: TRBV28; j_call: TRBJ2-5; clone_size: -; cdr3_aa: CASSLVDRSGETQYF; cdr3_nt: TGTGCCAGCAGTTTAGTAGACAGGTCGGGAGAGACCCAGTACTTC
d_call: -; v_call: TRBV28; j_call: TRBJ2-5; clone_size: -; cdr3_aa: CASSLVGRIETQYF; cdr3_nt: TGTGCCAGCAGTTTAGTCGGTAGGATAGAGACCCAGTACTTC
d_call: -; v_call: TRBV5-1; j_call: TRBJ1-1; clone_size: -; cdr3_aa: CASTASNTEAFF; cdr3_nt: TGCGCCAGCACTGCTTCGAACACTGAAGCTTTCTTT
d_call: TRBD1; v_call: TRBV27; j_call: TRBJ2-7; clone_size: once; cdr3_aa: CASRRDRASSYEQYF; cdr3_nt: TGTGCCAGCAGAAGGGACAGGGCGAGCTCCTACGAGCAGTACTTC
d_call: TRBD1; v_call: TRBV7-8; j_call: TRBJ1-2; clone_size: -; cdr3_aa: CASSAKGQGALWGYTF; cdr3_nt: TGTGCCAGCAGCGCGAAGGGACAGGGGGCCCTCTGGGGCTACACCTTC
d_call: -; v_call: TRBV7-9; j_call: TRBJ1-5; clone_size: few; cdr3_aa: CASSHESNQPQHF; cdr3_nt: TGTGCCAGCAGCCACGAGTCTAATCAGCCCCAGCATTTT
d_call: TRBD1; v_call: TRBV5-6; j_call: TRBJ2-6; clone_size: -; cdr3_aa: CASSLGTGVTGANVLTF; cdr3_nt: TGTGCCAGCAGCTTGGGGACAGGGGTAACCGGGGCCAACGTCCTGACTTTC
d_call: -; v_call: TRBV6-5; j_call: TRBJ2-5; clone_size: -; cdr3_aa: CASSPLTGTQYF; cdr3_nt: TGTGCCAGCAGTCCACTTACCGGGACCCAGTACTTC
d_call: TRBD2; v_call: TRBV4-1; j_call: TRBJ2-7; clone_size: -; cdr3_aa: CASSQRQATSGSGEQYF; cdr3_nt: TGCGCCAGCAGCCAAAGGCAAGCGACTAGCGGGAGCGGGGAGCAGTACTTC
d_call: -; v_call: TRBV2; j_call: TRBJ2-1; clone_size: -; cdr3_aa: CASSVTGGNYNEQFF; cdr3_nt: TGTGCCAGCAGTGTGACCGGCGGGAACTACAATGAGCAGTTCTTC
d_call: -; v_call: TRBV27; j_call: TRBJ2-7; clone_size: -; cdr3_aa: CASSTLGHEQYF; cdr3_nt: TGTGCCAGCAGCACCTTGGGACACGAGCAGTACTTC
d_call: -; v_call: TRBV5-4; j_call: TRBJ1-4; clone_size: few; cdr3_aa: CASSSKGGDEKLFF; cdr3_nt: TGTGCCAGCAGCTCAAAGGGTGGGGATGAAAAACTGTTTTTT
d_call: -; v_call: TRBV11-3; j_call: TRBJ2-2; clone_size: -; cdr3_aa: CASSLARGELFF; cdr3_nt: TGTGCCAGCAGCTTGGCACGCGGGGAGCTGTTTTTT
d_call: -; v_call: TRBV4-3; j_call: TRBJ2-1; clone_size: -; cdr3_aa: CASSQARAYNEQFF; cdr3_nt: TGCGCCAGCAGCCAAGCACGGGCCTACAATGAGCAGTTCTTC
d_call: -; v_call: TRBV11-2; j_call: TRBJ2-6; clone_size: -; cdr3_aa: CASSFQGTGANVLTF; cdr3_nt: TGTGCCAGCAGCTTTCAAGGTACTGGGGCCAACGTCCTGACTTTC
d_call: -; v_call: TRBV6-5; j_call: TRBJ1-2; clone_size: -; cdr3_aa: CASGSTYGYTF; cdr3_nt: TGTGCCTCAGGCAGTACCTATGGCTACACCTTC
d_call: -; v_call: TRBV15; j_call: TRBJ2-3; clone_size: -; cdr3_aa: CATSRDLTDTQYF; cdr3_nt: TGTGCCACCAGCAGAGATTTAACAGATACGCAGTATTTT
d_call: -; v_call: TRBV5-6; j_call: TRBJ2-4; clone_size: -; cdr3_aa: CASSMAGSNAKNIQYF; cdr3_nt: TGTGCCAGCAGCATGGCGGGGAGTAACGCCAAAAACATTCAGTACTTC
d_call: -; v_call: TRBV9; j_call: TRBJ2-6; clone_size: -; cdr3_aa: CASSVRDGGSGANVLTF; cdr3_nt: TGTGCCAGCAGCGTCCGGGACGGAGGCTCTGGGGCCAACGTCCTGACTTTC
d_call: TRBD2; v_call: TRBV11-3; j_call: TRBJ2-5; clone_size: -; cdr3_aa: CASTQRTGRAQETQYF; cdr3_nt: TGTGCCAGCACCCAAAGAACCGGGAGGGCCCAAGAGACCCAGTACTTC
d_call: -; v_call: TRBV11-1; j_call: TRBJ1-1; clone_size: -; cdr3_aa: CASSPGQKNTEAFF; cdr3_nt: TGTGCCAGCAGCCCGGGACAAAAGAACACTGAAGCTTTCTTT
d_call: -; v_call: TRBV5-4; j_call: TRBJ1-3; clone_size: -; cdr3_aa: CASSPPQGTGSGNTIYF; cdr3_nt: TGTGCCAGCAGTCCACCACAAGGAACTGGCTCTGGAAACACCATATATTTT
d_call: TRBD2; v_call: TRBV11-2; j_call: TRBJ2-1; clone_size: -; cdr3_aa: CASSPSKLAGGLNEQFF; cdr3_nt: TGTGCCAGCAGCCCATCTAAACTAGCGGGAGGGCTCAATGAGCAGTTCTTC
d_call: TRBD2; v_call: TRBV30; j_call: TRBJ2-1; clone_size: few; cdr3_aa: CAWSGGTSGAEQFF; cdr3_nt: TGTGCCTGGAGTGGAGGGACTAGCGGCGCTGAGCAGTTCTTC
d_call: -; v_call: TRBV5-5; j_call: TRBJ2-1; clone_size: -; cdr3_aa: CASSPAPVAEQFF; cdr3_nt: TGTGCCAGCAGCCCGGCCCCTGTGGCTGAGCAGTTCTTC